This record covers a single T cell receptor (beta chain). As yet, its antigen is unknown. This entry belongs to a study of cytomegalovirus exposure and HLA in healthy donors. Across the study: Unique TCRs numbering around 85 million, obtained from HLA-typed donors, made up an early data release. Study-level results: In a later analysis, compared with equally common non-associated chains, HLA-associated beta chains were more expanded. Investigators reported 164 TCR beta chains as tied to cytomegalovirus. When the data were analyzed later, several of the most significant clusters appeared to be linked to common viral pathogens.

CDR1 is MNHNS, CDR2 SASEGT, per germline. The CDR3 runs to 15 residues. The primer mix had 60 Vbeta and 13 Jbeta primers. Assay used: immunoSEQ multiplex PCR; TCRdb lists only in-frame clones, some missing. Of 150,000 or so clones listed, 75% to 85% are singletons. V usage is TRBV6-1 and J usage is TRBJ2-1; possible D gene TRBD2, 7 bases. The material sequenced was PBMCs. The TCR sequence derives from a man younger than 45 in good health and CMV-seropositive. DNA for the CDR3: TGTGCACTTAAAACGGGGGGCGCGGGGGAGAATGAGCAGTTCTTC. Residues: CALKTGGAGENEQFF.